The clone carrying this T cell receptor beta chain has just one count. Recruited during active infection, patients (from Seattle) were subsequently followed longitudinally. The length of the CDR3 is 14 residues. Trimming removed 6 bases from V and 0 bases from J, with 9 bases in between. Germline lookup yields CDR1 MDHEN and CDR2 SYDVKM. These data are taken from a study of blood T cell repertoires in COVID-19. Some clones are missing from TCRdb's copy, which holds only in-frame ones; the method was immunoSEQ multiplex PCR. The sample has some 270,000 clones, roughly 86% seen once. The sample comprised peripheral blood. The chain recombines TRBV28 with TRBJ1-3; D is unclear. This TCR came from a woman older than 75 with COVID-19, enrolled during active disease. The CDR3 sequence: CASRDGSSGNTIYF. CDR3 sequence (DNA): TGTGCCAGCAGAGACGGGTCCTCTGGAAACACCATATATTTT.